What follows describes a single T cell receptor beta chain. Antigen: not known. This entry is derived from a study of vaccination effects on CD4 cells after COVID-19. The germline V gene encodes CDR1 SGHRS and CDR2 YFSETQ. The ends lost 4 bases at V and 8 bases at J; junction bases unmatched: 11. The CDR3 is 15 residues long. Study-wide points: The study enrolled few convalescent patients and sampled no early post-infection timepoints.

Within the ViraFEST assay, antigen-specific CD4+ T cells underwent expansion with viral peptide pools prior to sequencing. Investigators separated out CD4+ T cells once more than nine days of culture had passed. Participants were vaccinated with two doses of either the BNT162b2 or mRNA-1273 vaccine. Half the medium was replaced with IL-2 medium on days 3 and 7. Produced via immunoSEQ multiplex PCR; TCRdb's table is partial and in-frame only. The data contain around 81,000 clones, roughly 80% of them singletons. The sequence was obtained from a human donor who received a COVID-19 vaccine. This sequence joins TRBV5-1 and TRBJ2-1; 8 bases are shared with TRBD2. This sample comprised CD4+ T cells from PBMCs cultured with HCoV-OC43 spike peptides, obtained after COVID-19 vaccination. Subset in this sample: HCoV-OC43 spike overlapping peptide pool stimulation. The CDR3 loop is CASSHHGGGSDEQFF. The CDR3 DNA sequence: TGCGCCAGCAGCCACCACGGGGGGGGTTCCGATGAGCAGTTCTTC.